Listed below are T cell receptor beta chains from one sample, sequenced in a study of cytomegalovirus exposure and HLA in healthy donors. The assay was immunoSEQ multiplex PCR, and TCRdb's table has in-frame clones only and misses some. The sample lists about 100,000 clones; 65% to 80% were seen once. The sample comprised PBMCs. These receptor sequences come from a woman aged 70-85 years in good health and CMV-seropositive. CDR3s include the opening cysteine and the closing phenylalanine or tryptophan. The D gene is left open where the match is weak. The listing skips clone size in some rows; elsewhere it reads once, few, many or a size class.

clone_size j_call v_call d_call cdr3_nt cdr3_aa
few TRBJ1-5 TRBV19 TRBD1 TGTGCCAGTAGCCCCGGGACAGGGCATCAGCCCCAGCATTTT CASSPGTGHQPQHF
. TRBJ2-2 TRBV28 . TGTGCCAGCGGACAAAATTCCTGGACCGGGGAGCTGTTTTTT CASGQNSWTGELFF
. TRBJ2-7 TRBV10-2 TRBD1 TGCGCCAGCAGGGCAATACAGGGGACGGTCTACGAGCAGTACTTC CASRAIQGTVYEQYF
. TRBJ2-3 TRBV27 TRBD1 TGTGCCAGCAGTATAGACAGGGCTTACACAGATACGCAGTATTTT CASSIDRAYTDTQYF
once TRBJ2-2 TRBV30 TRBD1 TGTGCCTGGGTAAAAGGGGATGGAACGACAGGGGGCGCAGCCGGGGAGCTGTTTTTT CAWVKGDGTTGGAAGELFF
. TRBJ1-5 TRBV28 . TGTGCCAGCAAAAAGGGGGGGGCGGCTTATCAGCCCCAGCATTTT CASKKGGAAYQPQHF
. TRBJ2-1 TRBV28 TRBD2 TGTGCCAGCAGTAGACTAGCGGGCAATGAGCAGTTCTTC CASSRLAGNEQFF
. TRBJ1-4 TRBV4-3 TRBD1 TGCGCCAGCAGCCGACTCAGGGGGCGCAGGAATGAAAAACTGTTTTTT CASSRLRGRRNEKLFF
. TRBJ2-7 TRBV9 TRBD1 TGTGCCAGCAGCCCAGACAGGGTTCCCTACGAGCAGTACTTC CASSPDRVPYEQYF
. TRBJ1-1 TRBV5-1 . TGCGCCAGCAGCTCCAGGGGCGTAGAGAACACTGAAGCTTTCTTT CASSSRGVENTEAFF
. TRBJ2-7 TRBV7-9 . TGTGCCAGCAGCGCGGGGACAGTGCGCGAGCAGTACTTC CASSAGTVREQYF
. TRBJ2-3 TRBV27 . TGTGCCAGCAGTTTTTTAGCGGGACAGGGACTACTACTCCGCACAGATACGCAGTATTTT CASSFLAGQGLLLRTDTQYF
once TRBJ1-1 TRBV7-6 . TGTGCCAGCAGCTTCCAGATGAACACTGAAGCTTTCTTT CASSFQMNTEAFF
. TRBJ2-5 TRBV18 TRBD2 TGTGCCAGCTCACCAAGTCAAGCGGGACGCCAAGAGACCCAGTACTTC CASSPSQAGRQETQYF
. TRBJ1-5 TRBV30 . TGTGCCTGGTCCCGGGACAACAATCAGCCCCAGCATTTT CAWSRDNNQPQHF
few TRBJ1-1 TRBV5-1 . TGCGCCAGCCGGGGGGGGGCCACTGAAGCTTTCTTT CASRGGATEAFF
. TRBJ1-6 TRBV9 . TGTGCCAGCAGCGCCGTGGGAGGGTCGAATTCACCCCTCCACTTT CASSAVGGSNSPLHF
. TRBJ1-5 TRBV9 . TGTGCCAGCAGCGCGGAAGGGACACTTTATCAGCCCCAGCATTTT CASSAEGTLYQPQHF
. TRBJ1-5 TRBV7-6 . TGTGCCAGCAGCTCCCGTGCAGGGGATCAGCCCCAGCATTTT CASSSRAGDQPQHF
. TRBJ1-1 TRBV7-6 . TGTGCCAGCAGCTTAGGCATTCCAAGCAGGGTCACTGAAGCTTTCTTT CASSLGIPSRVTEAFF
. TRBJ1-6 TRBV7-9 TRBD1 TGTGCCAGCAGCTTGGACAGGGGTGATTCACCCCTCCACTTT CASSLDRGDSPLHF
few TRBJ2-3 TRBV2 TRBD1 TGTGCCAGCAGTGCCCTGGGACAGGGCTTGGATACGCAGTATTTT CASSALGQGLDTQYF
. TRBJ2-2 TRBV10-3 TRBD1 TGTGCCATCACCGAAGGGACAGGGGGCGGTTTCACCGGGGAGCTGTTTTTT CAITEGTGGGFTGELFF
. TRBJ1-1 TRBV13 TRBD1 TGTGCCAGCAGCCCTCCCAGACAGGGATCGGGGACTGAAGCTTTCTTT CASSPPRQGSGTEAFF
. TRBJ2-1 TRBV10-1 TRBD2 TGCGCCAGCAGTGAGGCGGGGGGTCCCCGTCCCAGGTTCTTC CASSEAGGPRPRFF
. TRBJ1-1 TRBV2 TRBD1 TGTGCCAGCACGACGACAGGGTCCCTAGAAGCTTTCTTT CASTTTGSLEAFF
. TRBJ2-2 TRBV6-6 TRBD1 TGTGCCAGCAGTCCCCGACAGGGGTTGAGGGGCGGGGAGCTGTTTTTT CASSPRQGLRGGELFF
. TRBJ1-2 TRBV9 . TGTGCCAGCAGCCCGGACCTGACGAGGGCTGCCTATGGCTACACCTTC CASSPDLTRAAYGYTF
. TRBJ2-1 TRBV19 . TGTGCCAGTAGTCCCCGGGCAGGGCCTAACTACAATGAGCAGTTCTTC CASSPRAGPNYNEQFF
. TRBJ1-4 TRBV6-1 TRBD1 TGTGCCAGCAGTGAATTCGTGACAGGGTCTAATGAAAAACTGTTTTTT CASSEFVTGSNEKLFF
. TRBJ2-7 TRBV5-1 TRBD1 TGCGCCAGCAGCCCTCCCGGGACAGCCTACGAGCAGTACTTC CASSPPGTAYEQYF
. TRBJ2-7 TRBV7-2 TRBD2 TGTGCCAGCAGCTTAGCGGGGAAGCGGGGGGCCCACTACGAGCAGTACTTC CASSLAGKRGAHYEQYF
. TRBJ2-5 TRBV5-1 TRBD1 TGCGCCAGCAGCTTGGCTCGGACAGGGCAAGAGACCCAGTACTTC CASSLARTGQETQYF
. TRBJ1-2 TRBV28 . TGTGCCAGCAGCCCTCAGGGCCCTAACTACTATGGCTACACCTTC CASSPQGPNYYGYTF
. TRBJ1-5 TRBV15 . TGTGCCACCAGCGCACAGGGCAATCAGCCCCAGCATTTT CATSAQGNQPQHF
. TRBJ1-3 TRBV2 TRBD1 TGTGCCAGCAAGGACAGGGCTGGAAACACCATATATTTT CASKDRAGNTIYF
. TRBJ2-5 TRBV6-6 TRBD1 TGTGCCAGCAGTTACCCCGGGACAGGCCAAGAGACCCAGTACTTC CASSYPGTGQETQYF
few TRBJ1-1 TRBV7-3 . TGTGCCAGCAGGCCGCCCGACAGTTCTGAAGCTTTCTTT CASRPPDSSEAFF
. TRBJ2-7 TRBV7-8 . TGTGCCAGCAGCAGAGGACAGCCCACCCACGAGCAGTACTTC CASSRGQPTHEQYF
. TRBJ2-2 TRBV29-1 TRBD1 TGCAGCGTTGAAGGGACAGGCGATTGGGCGAACACCGGGGAGCTGTTTTTT CSVEGTGDWANTGELFF
. TRBJ1-3 TRBV14 . TGTGCCAGCAGCCAAGCTGTGGGGCCGGGAAACACCATATATTTT CASSQAVGPGNTIYF
. TRBJ2-2 TRBV7-8 TRBD2 TGTGCCAGCAGCTTACGGACTAGCGGGATGAACACCGGGGAGCTGTTTTTT CASSLRTSGMNTGELFF
. TRBJ1-2 TRBV2 . TGTGCCAGCTCCCCTGGATCAGGGCGAGGGGGCTATGGCTACACCTTC CASSPGSGRGGYGYTF
. TRBJ2-5 TRBV5-1 TRBD2 TGCGCCAGCAGCTTGGGCGACGGGGGGAGCCAAGAGACCCAGTACTTC CASSLGDGGSQETQYF
. TRBJ1-6 TRBV14 . TGTGCCAGCAGCCAAGGGACTTCAAATTCACCCCTCCACTTT CASSQGTSNSPLHF
. TRBJ1-3 TRBV6-8 . TGTGCCAGCAGTTACTCGAGCCACCCTGGAAACACCATATATTTT CASSYSSHPGNTIYF
. TRBJ1-5 TRBV28 . TGTGCCAGCACGTCCGGGGGGGTCAATCAGCCCCAGCATTTT CASTSGGVNQPQHF
. TRBJ1-6 TRBV28 . TGTGCCAGCAGTTTACCCCGGACGGGAAATTCACCCCTCCACTTT CASSLPRTGNSPLHF
. TRBJ2-7 TRBV5-4 . TGTGCCAGCAGCTCCTTGTTATCCTACGAGCAGTACTTC CASSSLLSYEQYF
. TRBJ2-1 TRBV4-1 TRBD2 TGCGCCAGCAGCCAAGTGGGGACTAGGGCCCACAATGAGCAGTTCTTC CASSQVGTRAHNEQFF
. TRBJ1-5 TRBV12-5 . TGTGCTAGTGGAAAGGAGGGAAGTCAGCCCCAGCATTTT CASGKEGSQPQHF
. TRBJ2-6 TRBV5-5 . TGTGCCAGCAGCTCACTCCAGGCGGGGGCCAACGTCCTGACTTTC CASSSLQAGANVLTF
once TRBJ2-1 TRBV27 . TGTGCCAGCAGTTTATTTGAGCAAAATCATGAGCAGTTCTTC CASSLFEQNHEQFF
. TRBJ1-1 TRBV28 . TGTGCCAGCAGTCGACTCCGGGCTTTCTTT CASSRLRAFF
few TRBJ1-6 TRBV7-2 TRBD1 TGTGCCAGCAGCTCCCAGGGGGAGAATTCACCCCTCCACTTT CASSSQGENSPLHF